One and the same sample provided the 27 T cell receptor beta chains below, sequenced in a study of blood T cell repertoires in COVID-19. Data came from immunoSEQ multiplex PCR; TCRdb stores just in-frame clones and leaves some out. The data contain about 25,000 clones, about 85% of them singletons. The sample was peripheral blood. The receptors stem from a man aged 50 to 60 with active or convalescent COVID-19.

CDR3 sequence: CASSLMSPTGVETQYF. The CDR3 nucleotides read TGTGCCAGCAGTTTAATGTCGCCGACAGGGGTGGAGACCCAGTACTTC. The chain links TRBV27 to TRBJ2-5; 8 bases agree with TRBD1. The CDR3 sequence is 16 residues long. Germline CDR1 MNHEY, CDR2 SMNVEV (reference sequence). With 2 bases clipped from V and 5 bases from J, the junction kept 10 bases outside the gene matches.

CDR3 DNA: TGTGCCAGCAGCTTGCATCTACGGCCGGGAGGCTGGGAGAGTGAGCAGTTCTTC. It codes for CASSLHLRPGGWESEQFF. The chain employs TRBV5-8 and TRBJ2-1; 7 nucleotides agree with TRBD2. This CDR3 has 18 residues. The V gene's germline CDR1 is SGHTS and CDR2 YDEGEE. The V segment lost 1 base and the J segment 9 bases; nucleotides outside the gene matches: 19.

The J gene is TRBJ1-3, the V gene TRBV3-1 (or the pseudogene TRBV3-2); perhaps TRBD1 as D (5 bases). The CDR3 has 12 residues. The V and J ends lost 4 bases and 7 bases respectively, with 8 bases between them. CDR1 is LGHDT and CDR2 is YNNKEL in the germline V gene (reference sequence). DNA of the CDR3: TGTGCCAGCAGCCGGAACAGGAACACCATATATTTT. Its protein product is CASSRNRNTIYF.

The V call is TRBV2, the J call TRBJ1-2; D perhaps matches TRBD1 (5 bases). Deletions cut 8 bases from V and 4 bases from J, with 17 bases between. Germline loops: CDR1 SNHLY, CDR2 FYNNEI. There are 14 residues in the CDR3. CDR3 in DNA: TGTGCCAGCGCCCGCCAGGGCTATGTCTATGGCTACACCTTC. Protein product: CASARQGYVYGYTF.

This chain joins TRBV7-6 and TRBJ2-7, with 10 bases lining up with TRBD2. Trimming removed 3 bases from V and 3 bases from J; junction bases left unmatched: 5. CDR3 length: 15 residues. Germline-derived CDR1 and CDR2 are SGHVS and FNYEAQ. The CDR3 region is CASSLGLAKNYEQYF. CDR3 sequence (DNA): TGTGCCAGCAGCTTGGGACTAGCGAAAAACTACGAGCAGTACTTC.

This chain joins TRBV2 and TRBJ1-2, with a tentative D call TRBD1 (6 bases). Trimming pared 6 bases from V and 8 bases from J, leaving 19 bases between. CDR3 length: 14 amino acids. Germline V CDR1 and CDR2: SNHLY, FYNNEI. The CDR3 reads CASSSKGGYQGYTF. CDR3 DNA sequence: TGTGCCAGCAGCTCGAAGGGGGGGTATCAAGGCTACACCTTC.

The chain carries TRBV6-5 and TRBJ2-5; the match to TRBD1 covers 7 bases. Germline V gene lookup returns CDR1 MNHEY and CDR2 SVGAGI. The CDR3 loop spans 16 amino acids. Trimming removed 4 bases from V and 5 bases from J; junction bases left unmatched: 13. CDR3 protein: CASSSPRGRDIETQYF. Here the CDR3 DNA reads TGTGCCAGCAGTTCTCCTAGGGGGCGCGATATTGAGACCCAGTACTTC.

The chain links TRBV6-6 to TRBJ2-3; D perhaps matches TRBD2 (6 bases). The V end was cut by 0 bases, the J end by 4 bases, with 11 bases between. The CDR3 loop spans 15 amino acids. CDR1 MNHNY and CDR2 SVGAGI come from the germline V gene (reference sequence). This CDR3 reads CASSYSEGRPDTQYF. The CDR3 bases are TGTGCCAGCAGTTACTCTGAAGGGAGGCCAGATACGCAGTATTTT.

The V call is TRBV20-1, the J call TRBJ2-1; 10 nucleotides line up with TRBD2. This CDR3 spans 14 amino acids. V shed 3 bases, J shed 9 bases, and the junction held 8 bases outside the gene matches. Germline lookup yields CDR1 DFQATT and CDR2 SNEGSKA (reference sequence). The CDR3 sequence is CSASKRGGLSEQFF. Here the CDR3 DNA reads TGCAGTGCTAGTAAGCGGGGGGGCCTTAGTGAGCAGTTCTTC.

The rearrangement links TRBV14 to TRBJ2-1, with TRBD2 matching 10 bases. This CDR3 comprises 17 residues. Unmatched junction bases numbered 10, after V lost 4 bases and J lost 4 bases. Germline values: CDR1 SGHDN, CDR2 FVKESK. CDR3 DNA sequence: TGTGCCAGCAGCCCAGTTGCTGGGACTAGCGTATACAATGAGCAGTTCTTC. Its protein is CASSPVAGTSVYNEQFF. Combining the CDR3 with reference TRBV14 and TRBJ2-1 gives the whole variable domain EAGVTQFPSHSVIEKGQTVTLRCDPISGHDNLYWYRRVMGKEIKFLLHFVKESKQDESGMPNNRFLAERTGGTYSTLKVQPAELEDSGVYFCASSPVAGTSVYNEQFFGPGTRLTVL.

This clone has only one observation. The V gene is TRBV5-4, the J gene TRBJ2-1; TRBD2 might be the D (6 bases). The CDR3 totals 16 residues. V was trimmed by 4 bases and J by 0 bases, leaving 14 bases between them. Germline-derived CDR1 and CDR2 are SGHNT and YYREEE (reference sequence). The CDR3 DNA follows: TGTGCCAGCAGCCCGGGCGGCGGGACCTCCTACAATGAGCAGTTCTTC. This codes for CASSPGGGTSYNEQFF.

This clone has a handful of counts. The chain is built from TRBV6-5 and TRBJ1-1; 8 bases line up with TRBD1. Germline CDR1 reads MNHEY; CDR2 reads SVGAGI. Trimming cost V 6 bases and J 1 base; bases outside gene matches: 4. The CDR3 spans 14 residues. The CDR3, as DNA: TGTGCCAGCAGGATGGGACAGGCGAACACTGAAGCTTTCTTT. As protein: CASRMGQANTEAFF.

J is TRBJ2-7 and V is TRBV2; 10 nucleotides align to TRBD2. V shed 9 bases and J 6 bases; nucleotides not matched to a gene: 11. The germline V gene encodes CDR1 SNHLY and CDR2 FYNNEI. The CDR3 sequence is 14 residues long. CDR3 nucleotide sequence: TGTGCCAGTCGGAGAGCGGGAGGGCCCTTCGAGCAGTACTTC. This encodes CASRRAGGPFEQYF.

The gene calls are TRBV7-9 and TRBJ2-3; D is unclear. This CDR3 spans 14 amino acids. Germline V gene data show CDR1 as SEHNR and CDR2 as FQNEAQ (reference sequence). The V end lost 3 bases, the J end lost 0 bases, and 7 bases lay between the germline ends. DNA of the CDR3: TGTGCCAGCAGCTTTGTCGGGAGCACAGATACGCAGTATTTT. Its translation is CASSFVGSTDTQYF.

CDR3 nucleotides: TGTGCCAGCTCACCTGACAGGGGGAACACTGAAGCTTTCTTT. This translates into CASSPDRGNTEAFF. This sequence joins TRBV18 and TRBJ1-1; TRBD1 aligns across 8 bases. J was trimmed by 1 base and V by 3 bases; bases with no gene match: 1. This CDR3 has 14 amino acids. Germline CDR1 KGHSH, CDR2 LQKENI.

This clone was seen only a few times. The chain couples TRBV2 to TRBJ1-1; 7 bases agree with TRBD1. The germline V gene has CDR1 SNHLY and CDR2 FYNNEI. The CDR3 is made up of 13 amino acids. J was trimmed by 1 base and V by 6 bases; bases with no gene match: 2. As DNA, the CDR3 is TGTGCCAGCAGGGGGGACAGGAACACTGAAGCTTTCTTT. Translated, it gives CASRGDRNTEAFF. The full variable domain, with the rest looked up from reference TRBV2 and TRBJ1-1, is EPEVTQTPSHQVTQMGQEVILRCVPISNHLYFYWYRQILGQKVEFLVSFYNNEISEKSEIFDDQFSVERPDGSNFTLKIRSTKLEDSAMYFCASRGDRNTEAFFGQGTRLTVV.

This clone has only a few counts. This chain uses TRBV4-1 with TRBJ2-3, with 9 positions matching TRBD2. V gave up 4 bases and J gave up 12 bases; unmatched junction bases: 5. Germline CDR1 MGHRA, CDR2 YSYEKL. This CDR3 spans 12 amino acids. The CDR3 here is CASSLSGGYQYF. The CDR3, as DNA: TGCGCCAGCAGCCTTAGCGGGGGATATCAGTATTTT.

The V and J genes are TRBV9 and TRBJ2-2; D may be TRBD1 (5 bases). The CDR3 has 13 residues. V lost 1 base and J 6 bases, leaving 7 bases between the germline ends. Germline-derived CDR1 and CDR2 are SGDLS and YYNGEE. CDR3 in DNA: TGTGCCAGCAGCGTACTAGGGGCCGGGGAGCTGTTTTTT. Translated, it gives CASSVLGAGELFF.

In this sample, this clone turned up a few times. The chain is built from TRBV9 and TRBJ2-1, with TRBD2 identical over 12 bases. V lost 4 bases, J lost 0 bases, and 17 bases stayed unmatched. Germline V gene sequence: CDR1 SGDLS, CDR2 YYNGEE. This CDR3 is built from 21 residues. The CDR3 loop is CASSRLPRLAGGPSSYNEQFF. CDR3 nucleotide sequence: TGTGCCAGCAGCCGGCTCCCGAGGCTAGCGGGGGGGCCGAGCTCCTACAATGAGCAGTTCTTC.

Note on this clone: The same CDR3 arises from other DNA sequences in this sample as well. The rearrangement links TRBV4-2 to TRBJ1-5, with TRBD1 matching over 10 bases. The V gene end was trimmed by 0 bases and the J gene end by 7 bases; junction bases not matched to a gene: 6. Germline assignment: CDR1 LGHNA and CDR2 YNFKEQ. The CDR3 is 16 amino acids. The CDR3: CASSQDGGQGGQPQHF. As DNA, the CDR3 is TGTGCCAGCAGCCAAGATGGCGGACAGGGGGGCCAGCCCCAGCATTTT.

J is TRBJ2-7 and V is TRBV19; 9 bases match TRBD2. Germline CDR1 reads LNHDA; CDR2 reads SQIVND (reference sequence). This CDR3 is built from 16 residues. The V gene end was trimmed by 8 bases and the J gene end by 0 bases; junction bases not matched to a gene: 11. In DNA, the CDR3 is TGTGCCAGTCGCCTGGGGGCGACTAGCGGCTCCTACGAGCAGTACTTC. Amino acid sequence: CASRLGATSGSYEQYF.

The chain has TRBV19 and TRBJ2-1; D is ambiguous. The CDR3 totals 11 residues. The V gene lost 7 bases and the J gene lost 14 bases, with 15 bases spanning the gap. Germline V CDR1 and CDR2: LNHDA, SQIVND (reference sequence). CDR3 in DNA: TGTGCCAGTACCCCTAGAAGTTTCGAGTTCTTC. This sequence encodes CASTPRSFEFF.

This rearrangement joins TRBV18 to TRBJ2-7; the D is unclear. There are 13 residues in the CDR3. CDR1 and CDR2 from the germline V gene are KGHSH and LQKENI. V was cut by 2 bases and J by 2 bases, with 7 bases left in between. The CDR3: CASSPTHPYEQYF. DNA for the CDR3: TGTGCCAGCTCACCAACTCATCCCTACGAGCAGTACTTC. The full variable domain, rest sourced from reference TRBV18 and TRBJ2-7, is NAGVMQNPRHLVRRRGQEARLRCSPMKGHSHVYWYRQLPEEGLKFMVYLQKENIIDESGMPKERFSAEFPKEGPSILRIQQVVRGDSAAYFCASSPTHPYEQYFGPGTRLTVT.

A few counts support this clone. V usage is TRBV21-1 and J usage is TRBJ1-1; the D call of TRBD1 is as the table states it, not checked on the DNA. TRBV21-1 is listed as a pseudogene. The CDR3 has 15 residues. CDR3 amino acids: CARKNPGQGAFSAFF. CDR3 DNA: TGTGCCAGAAAAAACCCGGGACAGGGGGCTTTTTCCGCTTTCTTT.

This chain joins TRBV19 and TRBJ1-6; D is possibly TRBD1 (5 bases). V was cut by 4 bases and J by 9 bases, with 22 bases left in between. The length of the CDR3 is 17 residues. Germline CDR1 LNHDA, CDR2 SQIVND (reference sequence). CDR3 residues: CASSRDVRGLRTSPLHF. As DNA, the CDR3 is TGTGCCAGTAGTAGGGACGTACGGGGACTGAGGACTTCACCCCTCCACTTT. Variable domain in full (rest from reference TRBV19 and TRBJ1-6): DGGITQSPKYLFRKEGQNVTLSCEQNLNHDAMYWYRQDPGQGLRLIYYSQIVNDFQKGDIAEGYSVSREKKESFPLTVTSAQKNPTAFYLCASSRDVRGLRTSPLHFGNGTRLTVT.

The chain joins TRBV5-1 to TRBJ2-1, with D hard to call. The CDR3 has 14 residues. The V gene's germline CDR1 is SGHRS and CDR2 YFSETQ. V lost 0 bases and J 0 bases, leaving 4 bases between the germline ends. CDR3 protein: CASSLAGSYNEQFF. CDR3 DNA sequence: TGCGCCAGCAGCTTGGCGGGCTCCTACAATGAGCAGTTCTTC.

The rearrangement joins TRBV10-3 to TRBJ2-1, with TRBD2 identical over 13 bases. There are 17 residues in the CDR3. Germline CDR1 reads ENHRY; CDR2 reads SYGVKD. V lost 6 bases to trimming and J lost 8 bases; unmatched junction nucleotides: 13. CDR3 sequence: CAISSGLAGIPSDEQFF. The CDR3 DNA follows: TGTGCCATCAGCTCGGGACTAGCGGGGATCCCCTCCGATGAGCAGTTCTTC.